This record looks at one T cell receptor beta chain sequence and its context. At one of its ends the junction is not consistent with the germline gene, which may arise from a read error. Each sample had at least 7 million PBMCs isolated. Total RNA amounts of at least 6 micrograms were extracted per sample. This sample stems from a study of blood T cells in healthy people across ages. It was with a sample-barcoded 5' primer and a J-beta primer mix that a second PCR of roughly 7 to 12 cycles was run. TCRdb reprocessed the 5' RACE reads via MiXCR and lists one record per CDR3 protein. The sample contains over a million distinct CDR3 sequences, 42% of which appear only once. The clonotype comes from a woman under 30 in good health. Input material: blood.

The CDR3 spells CASSQGLASMETQYF. In nucleotides, the CDR3 is TGTGCCAGCAGTCAAGGACTAGCTTCTATGGAGACCCAGTACTTC. This chain links TRBV3-1 with TRBJ2-5; 8 positions agree with TRBD2. This CDR3 has 15 amino acids. CDR1 and CDR2 (germline): LGHDT, YNNKEL (reference sequence).